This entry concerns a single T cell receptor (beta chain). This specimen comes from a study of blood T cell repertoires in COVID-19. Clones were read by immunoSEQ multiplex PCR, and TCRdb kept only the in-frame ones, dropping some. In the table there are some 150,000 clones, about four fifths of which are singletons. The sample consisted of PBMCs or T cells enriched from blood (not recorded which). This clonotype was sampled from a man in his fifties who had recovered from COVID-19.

CDR3 residues: CSVEIPQGAAGELFF. CDR3 in DNA: TGCAGCGTTGAAATCCCGCAGGGGGCGGCCGGGGAGCTGTTTTTT. The V and J genes are TRBV29-1 and TRBJ2-2, with 8 bases fitting TRBD1. V lost 2 bases to trimming and J lost 6 bases; unmatched junction nucleotides: 8. The CDR3 consists of 15 residues. Per germline, CDR1 SQVTM and CDR2 ANQGSEA.